Each of the 17 T cell receptor beta chains below was sequenced from the same sample in a study of blood T cell repertoires in COVID-19. Some clones are missing from TCRdb's copy, which holds only in-frame ones; the method was immunoSEQ multiplex PCR. The table shows over 95,000 clones, with 85% to 90% occurring only once. Sequencing input: peripheral blood. Receptors originate from a human donor with acute or convalescent COVID-19. The donor label of this sample is uncertain.

V and J are TRBV9 and TRBJ2-1; possibly TRBD1 for D (6 bases). The V end was cut by 1 base, the J end by 6 bases, with 8 bases between. This CDR3 is built from 13 residues. CDR1 and CDR2 (germline): SGDLS, YYNGEE. The CDR3 sequence: CASSVTGLNEQFF. The CDR3 DNA sequence: TGTGCCAGCAGCGTAACAGGGCTCAATGAGCAGTTCTTC.

V usage is TRBV3-1 (or the pseudogene TRBV3-2) and J usage is TRBJ2-5, with 7 bases identical to TRBD2. Germline values: CDR1 LGHDT, CDR2 YNNKEL (reference sequence). CDR3 size: 14 residues. V was pared by 4 bases and J by 7 bases, with 9 bases of the junction left unmatched. The CDR3 loop is CASSPSGTTRTQYF. CDR3 in DNA: TGTGCCAGCAGCCCCTCCGGGACTACAAGGACCCAGTACTTC.

This rearrangement joins TRBV20-1 to TRBJ1-2; tentatively, D is TRBD1 (6 bases). The germline CDR1 and CDR2 sequences are DFQATT and SNEGSKA (reference sequence). The CDR3 is 11 amino acids. V was cut by 6 bases and J by 7 bases, with 12 bases left in between. CDR3 DNA: TGCAGTGCGCAGGGGTTTATTGGCTACACCTTC. This translates into CSAQGFIGYTF.

The rearrangement links TRBV20-1 to TRBJ1-2, with TRBD1 matching over 8 bases. Germline loops: CDR1 DFQATT, CDR2 SNEGSKA (reference sequence). Germline trimming cut 3 bases from V and 3 bases from J; bases unmatched to any gene: 15. The CDR3 has 17 residues. The chain's CDR3 is CSASPRTGFVTDYGYTF. CDR3 nucleotides: TGCAGTGCTAGTCCCAGGACAGGGTTTGTAACTGACTATGGCTACACCTTC.

The chain recombines TRBV11-1 with TRBJ2-7, with D perhaps TRBD2 (5 bases). The CDR3 runs to 14 residues. V shed 2 bases and J shed 3 bases, with 11 bases lying between them. CDR1 is SGHAT, CDR2 FQDESV, per germline (reference sequence). The CDR3 sequence: CASSLSGTYYEQYF. CDR3 DNA: TGTGCCAGCAGCTTAAGCGGAACCTACTACGAGCAGTACTTC.

The rearrangement joins TRBV6-2 or TRBV6-3 to TRBJ1-1, with D perhaps TRBD1 (6 bases). Germline V gives CDR1 MNHEY, CDR2 SVGEGT. V gave up 0 bases and J gave up 1 base, with 15 bases separating them. This CDR3 comprises 17 residues. CDR3 in amino acids: CASSYSSQGRTNTEAFF. In DNA form, the CDR3 reads TGTGCCAGCAGTTACTCCTCCCAGGGGCGTACGAACACTGAAGCTTTCTTT.

This clone was seen just once. The chain recombines TRBV29-1 with TRBJ1-1; D unclear. CDR3 length: 12 residues. Trimming pared 7 bases from V and 4 bases from J, leaving 13 bases between. CDR1 is SQVTM, CDR2 ANQGSEA, per germline. The CDR3 protein is CSARYSGTEAFF. CDR3 nucleotide sequence: TGCAGCGCCCGATACTCGGGCACTGAAGCTTTCTTT.

The chain combines TRBV28 with TRBJ2-7; 10 bases are shared with TRBD2. Germline V lookup: CDR1 MDHEN, CDR2 SYDVKM. There are 19 residues in the CDR3. V lost 2 bases to trimming and J lost 3 bases; unmatched junction nucleotides: 16. The CDR3 here is CASSLGLAVLVPLSYEQYF. The CDR3 bases are TGTGCCAGCAGTTTAGGACTAGCGGTTTTGGTCCCGCTAAGCTACGAGCAGTACTTC.

This chain joins TRBV2 and TRBJ1-5, with TRBD1 as a possible D gene (6 bases). There are 16 residues in the CDR3. The V end was cut by 3 bases, the J end by 4 bases, with 16 bases between. CDR1 is SNHLY and CDR2 is FYNNEI in the germline V gene. The CDR3 DNA follows: TGTGCCAGCAGTGAGGGGGCAGGGAATCGGAATCAGCCCCAGCATTTT. The encoded protein is CASSEGAGNRNQPQHF.

The CDR3 loop reads CASSTALADSYNEQFF. The CDR3 DNA reads as TGTGCCAGCAGTACGGCTTTAGCGGACTCCTACAATGAGCAGTTCTTC. The rearrangement links TRBV28 to TRBJ2-1; D is possibly TRBD2 (6 bases). This CDR3 contains 16 residues. V was pared by 5 bases and J by 0 bases, with 14 bases between. CDR1 and CDR2 from the germline V gene are MDHEN and SYDVKM.

This chain links TRBV6-5 with TRBJ2-3; TRBD2 agrees at 9 bases. The CDR3 contains 16 residues. After removal of 2 bases from V and 2 bases from J, the junction contained 5 bases not matched to a gene. CDR1 MNHEY and CDR2 SVGAGI come from the germline V gene. The CDR3 loop reads CASSYTASGTTDTQYF. Written as DNA, the CDR3 is TGTGCCAGCAGTTACACGGCTAGCGGGACCACAGATACGCAGTATTTT.

The rearrangement joins TRBV29-1 to TRBJ2-7, with 7 bases lining up with TRBD2. The CDR3 loop spans 13 amino acids. Trimming at V came to 6 bases and at J to 6 bases, leaving 11 bases not matched to a gene. Germline V lookup: CDR1 SQVTM, CDR2 ANQGSEA. The CDR3 here is CSVRTRLLAEQYF. CDR3 sequence (DNA): TGCAGCGTCCGGACTAGATTGCTGGCCGAGCAGTACTTC.

The chain employs TRBV27 and TRBJ2-7, with 8 bases lining up with TRBD2. V shed 5 bases, J shed 0 bases, and the junction held 6 bases outside the gene matches. The CDR3 totals 15 residues. Germline loops: CDR1 MNHEY, CDR2 SMNVEV (reference sequence). The CDR3 sequence is CASSLLAGNSYEQYF. The CDR3 DNA reads as TGTGCCAGCAGTCTCTTAGCGGGGAACTCCTACGAGCAGTACTTC.

The J gene is TRBJ2-6, the V gene TRBV19, with 8 bases matching TRBD1. Germline CDR1 LNHDA, CDR2 SQIVND (reference sequence). CDR3 length: 16 residues. With 4 bases clipped from V and 2 bases from J, the junction kept 4 bases outside the gene matches. The CDR3 spells CASSTPDRAGANVLTF. DNA of the CDR3: TGTGCCAGTAGTACACCGGACAGGGCTGGGGCCAACGTCCTGACTTTC.

The chain couples TRBV30 to TRBJ1-2, with 11 bases that match TRBD1. Unmatched junction bases numbered 10, after V lost 7 bases and J lost 6 bases. Per the germline V gene, CDR1 is GTSNPN and CDR2 is SVGIG (reference sequence). The CDR3 is 14 amino acids. CDR3 sequence reads: CASGQGAKVNGYTF. DNA for the CDR3: TGTGCCTCTGGACAGGGGGCAAAGGTCAATGGCTACACCTTC.

The genes are TRBV5-1 and TRBJ1-2; 11 bases fit TRBD1. From germline, CDR1 is SGHRS and CDR2 YFSETQ. With V trimmed by 7 bases and J by 7 bases, 12 bases remained unmatched. The CDR3 covers 15 residues. This chain's CDR3 is CASGQGAFDWGGYTF. DNA for the CDR3: TGCGCCAGCGGACAGGGGGCCTTTGACTGGGGTGGCTACACCTTC.

This chain joins TRBV7-3 and TRBJ2-7, with TRBD1 matching 9 bases. Trimming cost V 2 bases and J 1 base; bases outside gene matches: 15. Per the germline V gene, CDR1 is SGHTA and CDR2 is FQGTGA. CDR3 length: 19 residues. This CDR3 is CASSLRGTGPSNFSYEQYF. In DNA form, the CDR3 reads TGTGCCAGCAGCTTACGTGGGACAGGGCCGTCGAATTTTTCCTACGAGCAGTACTTC.